The source of this T cell receptor (beta chain) is a study of T cells expressing NK-cell markers (dated by TCRdb to the early 2020s). Regarding the study in general: About 8 donors provided sorted CD3+CD56+NKG2C+, CD3+CD56+NKG2C- and CD3+CD56-NKG2C+ T-cell subsets, whose TCR beta-chain repertoires were profiled. The eight sequenced donors were randomly selected healthy volunteers, three men and five women. Among the eight sequenced donors, seven were HCMV-seropositive and one was HCMV-seronegative. Illumina HiSeq 2000/2500, MiSeq or NextSeq was used to sequence libraries as 2 x 150 bp reads. Findings and caveats that apply to the study as a whole: Those dominant clonotypes were again the most abundant among CD3+CD56-NKG2C+ cells in a handful of donors, at roughly 28.3-65%. In five to seven donors, the dominant CD3+CD56+NKG2C+ clonotypes were found to rank among the top 10 CD8+ clonotypes and to make up 1.0-7.0% of CD8+ T cells. It remained unclear whether the expanded NKG2C-expressing T cell clones were specific for HCMV antigens.

Sequencing relied on an Illumina HiSeq 2000. TCR beta cDNA libraries were prepared using 5'RACE template switching, which introduced a universal primer site and unique molecular identifiers. cDNA synthesis was primed from the TCR beta constant segment, followed by two successive PCR amplification steps. As for the authors' bioinformatics: MIGEC handled demultiplexing of the reads and grouping by UMI, while MiTCR was used to assemble and quantify clonotypes. To exclude erroneous sequences, any TCR cDNA sequence not supported by at least two reads was discarded. The tcR package was used for downstream repertoire analysis, with clonotypes matched between fractions based on CDR3 nucleotide sequence plus V segment. VDJmatch was used to annotate antigen specificity against VDJdb, with one amino acid substitution in CDR3 allowed. TCRdb reprocessed the reads and lists each CDR3 protein sequence as a single entry, with no DNA. In this record, the V and J calls reflect TCRdb's handling and not the investigators' own analysis. This sample's records show some 460,000 distinct CDR3 sequences. Approximately 1.5% of the sample is taken by the ten largest.

Points on this clonotype: Its target antigen remains unknown.

HCMV serostatus was determined by detecting HCMV-specific IgG in serum with a commercial ELISA kit. Ficoll density gradient centrifugation was used to isolate peripheral blood mononuclear cells from blood. From the cysteine through the phenylalanine, the CDR3 covers 12 amino acids. The record lacks a DNA sequence. For CDR1 and CDR2, the germline V gene lists SGHNT and YENEEA. This receptor chain uses TRBV11-3 and TRBJ2-7; with no DNA, the TCRdb D assignment of TRBD1 cannot be verified. Material: blood T cells: a sorted CD56 or NKG2C T cell subset, CD4+ or CD8+ T cells, or bulk PBMC T cells (not recorded which). The receptor comes from a woman aged 45-59 years in good health. Donor details come from another sample of the same person, matched by shared clones. The CDR3 protein sequence reads: CASKQRDNEQYF.